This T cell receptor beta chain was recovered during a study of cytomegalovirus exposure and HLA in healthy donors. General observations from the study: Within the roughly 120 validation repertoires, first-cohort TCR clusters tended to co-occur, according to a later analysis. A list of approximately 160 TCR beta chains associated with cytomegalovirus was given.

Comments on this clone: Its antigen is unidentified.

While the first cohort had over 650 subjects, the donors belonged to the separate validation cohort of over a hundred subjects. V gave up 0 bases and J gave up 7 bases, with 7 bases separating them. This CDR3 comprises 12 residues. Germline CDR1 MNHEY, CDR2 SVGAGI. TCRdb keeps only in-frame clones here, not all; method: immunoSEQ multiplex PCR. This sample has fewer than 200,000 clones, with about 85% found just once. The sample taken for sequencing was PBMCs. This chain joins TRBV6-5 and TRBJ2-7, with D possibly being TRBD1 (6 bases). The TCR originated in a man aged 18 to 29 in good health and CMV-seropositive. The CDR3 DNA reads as TGTGCCAGCAGTTACTCTAGGGGGGAGCAGTACTTC. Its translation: CASSYSRGEQYF.